This is a list of T cell receptor beta chains from one sample in a study of cytomegalovirus exposure and HLA in healthy donors. Profiling relied on immunoSEQ multiplex PCR, and the TCRdb table lists in-frame clones only, not all of them. The sample has more than 150,000 clones; approximately 80% are singletons. Sequences were obtained from PBMCs. The receptor set was obtained from a girl between 10 and 17 years old in good health and CMV-seropositive. Both conserved end residues are part of each CDR3. A D gene is named only where the DNA matches it firmly. Clone size, where shown, is once, few, many, or a class for clones that have expanded.

j_gene	abundance	d_gene	v_gene	len	CDR3aa	CDR3nt
TRBJ1-2	.	.	TRBV4-1	15	CASSQLEVTNYGYTF	TGCGCCAGCAGCCAATTGGAGGTGACCAACTATGGCTACACCTTC
TRBJ2-1	.	TRBD2	TRBV7-2	15	CASQTSGAALDEQFF	TGTGCCAGCCAGACTAGCGGGGCTGCACTCGATGAGCAGTTCTTC
TRBJ2-1	few	TRBD2	TRBV29-1	15	CSAERASGSGNEQFF	TGCAGCGCCGAGAGGGCTAGCGGGAGCGGGAATGAGCAGTTCTTC
TRBJ2-2	.	TRBD1	TRBV2	15	CASSAGTGGTGELFF	TGTGCCAGCAGTGCCGGGACAGGGGGCACCGGGGAGCTGTTTTTT
TRBJ2-7	few	.	TRBV27	13	CASSKRETYEQYF	TGTGCCAGCAGTAAACGGGAGACCTACGAGCAGTACTTC
TRBJ2-2	.	TRBD1	TRBV18	15	CASSPSPGTGGELFF	TGTGCCAGCTCACCATCCCCAGGGACAGGCGGGGAGCTGTTTTTT
TRBJ2-6	.	.	TRBV27	15	CASSFGVSGANVLTF	TGTGCCAGCAGTTTCGGTGTTTCTGGGGCCAACGTCCTGACTTTC
TRBJ2-1	.	TRBD2	TRBV5-1	17	CASSPPLAGGPSSEQFF	TGCGCCAGCAGCCCTCCCCTAGCGGGAGGGCCTTCCAGTGAGCAGTTCTTC
TRBJ2-3	.	TRBD1	TRBV6-4	15	CASSPGQGEPDTQYF	TGTGCCAGCAGCCCCGGACAGGGGGAGCCAGATACGCAGTATTTT
TRBJ2-7	.	TRBD2	TRBV5-1	16	CASSWGATSGSYEQYF	TGCGCCAGCAGCTGGGGGGCCACTAGCGGGAGTTACGAGCAGTACTTC
TRBJ1-4	.	TRBD1	TRBV10-2	16	CASGGDRVATNEKLFF	TGCGCCAGCGGGGGGGACAGGGTAGCAACTAATGAAAAACTGTTTTTT
TRBJ2-1	.	TRBD2	TRBV13	15	CASSPGGLTYNEQFF	TGTGCCAGCAGCCCCGGGGGACTAACCTACAATGAGCAGTTCTTC
TRBJ2-7	.	TRBD2	TRBV30	13	CACQTSGAYEQYF	TGTGCCTGTCAAACTAGCGGAGCTTACGAGCAGTACTTC
TRBJ1-3	.	TRBD1	TRBV7-9	19	CASRHQSGTGGLGGNTIYF	TGTGCCAGCAGACATCAATCCGGGACAGGGGGCTTAGGTGGAAACACCATATATTTT
TRBJ2-5	.	.	TRBV6-5	16	CASSYSIGPRGETQYF	TGTGCCAGCAGTTACTCGATTGGTCCCAGAGGAGAGACCCAGTACTTC
TRBJ2-1	.	.	TRBV19	15	CASSSQRVDTDEQFF	TGTGCCAGTAGTTCCCAGCGGGTGGATACGGATGAGCAGTTCTTC
TRBJ2-7	.	TRBD1	TRBV6-5	14	CASSPLGDRDEQYF	TGTGCCAGCAGTCCCCTCGGGGACAGGGACGAGCAGTACTTC
TRBJ2-7	once	.	TRBV14	15	CASSPGGSGAYEQYF	TGTGCCAGCAGCCCAGGAGGGTCGGGGGCCTACGAGCAGTACTTC
TRBJ2-1	.	TRBD2	TRBV2	15	CASSESSGTYNEQFF	TGTGCCAGCAGTGAATCTAGCGGAACCTACAATGAGCAGTTCTTC
TRBJ1-1	.	.	TRBV29-1	13	CSVALMMNTEAFF	TGCAGCGTTGCTCTAATGATGAACACTGAAGCTTTCTTT
TRBJ2-5	.	.	TRBV11-3	14	CASSPGAGAETQYF	TGTGCCAGCAGTCCGGGGGCGGGAGCAGAGACCCAGTACTTC
TRBJ2-4	.	.	TRBV10-1	13	CASSDSGEGIQYF	TGCGCCAGCAGTGATTCGGGGGAAGGCATTCAGTACTTC
TRBJ2-7	.	.	TRBV27	16	CASSLIGTGPSYEQYF	TGTGCCAGCAGTTTAATCGGAACAGGACCCTCCTACGAGCAGTACTTC
TRBJ2-3	.	.	TRBV30	11	CAWSPKDTQYF	TGTGCCTGGAGTCCCAAAGATACGCAGTATTTT
TRBJ1-2	.	TRBD1	TRBV2	13	CASRGDRGSGYTF	TGTGCCAGCAGGGGGGACAGGGGAAGCGGCTACACCTTC
TRBJ2-1	.	TRBD2	TRBV6-5	16	CASSYVTSGRNNEQFF	TGTGCCAGCAGTTACGTGACTAGCGGGAGAAATAATGAGCAGTTCTTC
TRBJ2-1	once	.	TRBV7-9	15	CASSLVVSSYNEQFF	TGTGCCAGCAGCTTAGTGGTTAGCTCCTACAATGAGCAGTTCTTC
TRBJ1-1	.	.	TRBV30	13	CAWSGGRHTEAFF	TGTGCCTGGAGTGGCGGGAGGCACACTGAAGCTTTCTTT
TRBJ2-6	.	.	TRBV5-6	15	CASSPRFSGANVLTF	TGTGCCAGCAGCCCACGGTTCTCTGGGGCCAACGTCCTGACTTTC
TRBJ1-5	.	.	TRBV18	14	CASSPARDLQPQHF	TGTGCCAGCTCACCGGCCAGGGATCTACAGCCCCAGCATTTT
TRBJ1-2	.	.	TRBV29-1	13	CSVLRGQNYGYTF	TGCAGCGTGCTGAGGGGACAAAACTATGGCTACACCTTC
TRBJ2-3	.	.	TRBV19	14	CASSWARSADTQYF	TGTGCCAGTAGTTGGGCACGAAGTGCGGATACGCAGTATTTT
TRBJ2-2	.	.	TRBV25-1	17	CASSAPAWGGNTGELFF	TGTGCCAGCAGTGCCCCCGCCTGGGGCGGGAACACCGGGGAGCTGTTTTTT
TRBJ2-5	.	TRBD2	TRBV7-8	14	CASSFGTTQETQYF	TGTGCCAGCAGCTTCGGGACTACCCAAGAGACCCAGTACTTC
TRBJ2-2	.	TRBD1	TRBV7-7	19	CASSLRIRGQGINTGELFF	TGTGCCAGCAGCTTAAGAATACGTGGACAGGGAATTAACACCGGGGAGCTGTTTTTT
TRBJ2-1	once	.	TRBV18	13	CASSPGTGGEQFF	TGTGCCAGCTCCCCCGGGACTGGCGGCGAGCAGTTCTTC
TRBJ2-1	.	TRBD2	TRBV27	16	CASSFLTSGGYNEQFF	TGTGCCAGCAGTTTCTTGACTAGCGGGGGCTACAATGAGCAGTTCTTC
TRBJ1-4	.	TRBD1	TRBV7-2	14	CASSLLTGGEKLFF	TGTGCCAGCAGCTTATTAACAGGGGGGGAAAAACTGTTTTTT
TRBJ1-2	.	.	TRBV11-2	14	CASSEKTLLYGYTF	TGTGCCAGCAGCGAGAAAACTCTGCTCTATGGCTACACCTTC
TRBJ2-1	.	TRBD1	TRBV5-6	14	CASSFEGQGGEQFF	TGTGCCAGCAGCTTTGAGGGACAGGGGGGAGAGCAGTTCTTC
TRBJ2-6	.	.	TRBV19	15	CASSTRVSGANVLTF	TGTGCCAGTAGCACCAGGGTCTCTGGGGCCAACGTCCTGACTTTC
TRBJ1-1	.	.	TRBV27	21	CASSSTSPRETVGRTGTEAFF	TGTGCCAGCAGTTCTACCTCCCCTCGGGAAACGGTGGGTCGAACGGGGACTGAAGCTTTCTTT
TRBJ2-7	once	TRBD2	TRBV7-2	16	CTSSLSGAGPSYEQYF	TGTACCAGCAGCTTAAGTGGAGCGGGGCCCTCCTACGAGCAGTACTTC
TRBJ1-2	few	.	TRBV6-1	12	CASSERLYGYTF	TGTGCCAGCAGTGAAAGACTTTATGGCTACACCTTC
TRBJ1-1	few	.	TRBV5-1	14	CASSSWTVNTEAFF	TGCGCCAGCAGCTCATGGACTGTGAACACTGAAGCTTTCTTT
TRBJ2-3	.	TRBD2	TRBV11-2	19	CASSSRPPGLAIGADTQYF	TGTGCCAGCAGCTCCCGTCCTCCGGGACTAGCGATTGGCGCAGATACGCAGTATTTT
TRBJ1-6	.	.	TRBV2	19	CASSEIWARVSSYNSPLHF	TGTGCCAGCAGTGAAATTTGGGCGCGGGTCAGCTCCTATAATTCACCCCTCCACTTT
TRBJ2-1	.	TRBD2	TRBV27	13	CASSLSRGNEQFF	TGTGCCAGCAGTTTATCGCGGGGGAATGAGCAGTTCTTC
TRBJ2-5	.	TRBD1	TRBV9	14	CASSPYRGQETQYF	TGTGCCAGCAGCCCCTACAGGGGACAAGAGACCCAGTACTTC